Shown below are 10 T cell receptor beta chains from a single sample sequenced in a study of technical replicates of blood from a handful of donors. Some clones are missing from TCRdb's copy, which holds only in-frame ones; the method was immunoSEQ multiplex PCR. The table includes 60,000 to 70,000 clones, approximately 86% detected once. The sample comprised PBMCs. These receptors came from a human donor in good health. Some clones in this sample may be carry-over from other donors' samples.

This chain links TRBV30 with TRBJ2-1; 9 nucleotides match TRBD2. The germline CDR1 and CDR2 sequences are GTSNPN and SVGIG (reference sequence). The CDR3 is 14 residues long. The trim removed 1 base at V and 5 bases at J, leaving 3 bases unmatched. CDR3: CAWSGLAEDNEQFF. CDR3 in DNA: TGTGCCTGGAGTGGACTAGCGGAGGACAATGAGCAGTTCTTC.

This clone has only a few counts. CDR3 in DNA: TGTGCCAGCAGCCGACGACAGGGAGCGAACACTGAAGCTTTCTTT. It yields the protein CASSRRQGANTEAFF. The rearrangement joins TRBV5-4 to TRBJ1-1; 7 bases are shared with TRBD1. V gave up 4 bases and J gave up 1 base; unmatched junction bases: 7. Per the germline V gene, CDR1 is SGHNT and CDR2 is YYREEE (reference sequence). The CDR3 length is 15 residues.

J is TRBJ2-3 and V is TRBV6-6, with 10 bases aligning to TRBD2. V shed 5 bases and J 1 base; nucleotides not matched to a gene: 3. Germline V gene sequence: CDR1 MNHNY, CDR2 SVGAGI (reference sequence). The CDR3 extends over 15 amino acids. The CDR3 nucleotides read TGTGCCAGCAGTCTCCTAGCGGGGGGCACAGATACGCAGTATTTT. Its translation is CASSLLAGGTDTQYF.

V is TRBV18 and J is TRBJ1-1; a possible D gene is TRBD1 (6 bases). The CDR3 loop spans 15 amino acids. V was cut by 1 base and J by 1 base, with 10 bases left in between. Germline V gene data show CDR1 as KGHSH and CDR2 as LQKENI. The CDR3 loop reads CASSPLQGTNTEAFF. The DNA of the CDR3 is TGTGCCAGCTCACCACTCCAGGGGACGAACACTGAAGCTTTCTTT.

The table lists this clone with many counts. The rearrangement uses TRBV18 and TRBJ2-7; 10 bases align to TRBD1. The V gene's germline CDR1 is KGHSH and CDR2 LQKENI. The CDR3 totals 17 residues. With V trimmed by 3 bases and J by 0 bases, 8 bases remained unmatched. The CDR3 protein is CASSPGQGNTGSYEQYF. The CDR3 DNA sequence: TGTGCCAGCTCACCGGGACAGGGGAATACTGGCTCCTACGAGCAGTACTTC.

V gene TRBV5-4 combines with J gene TRBJ1-5; maybe TRBD1 (5 bases). Germline CDR1 reads SGHNT; CDR2 reads YYREEE (reference sequence). CDR3 length: 15 amino acids. V dropped 3 bases and J dropped 3 bases, with 13 bases sitting between them. The CDR3 bases are TGTGCCAGCAGCTCGGATCAGGGTGTCAATCAGCCCCAGCATTTT. Translation gives CASSSDQGVNQPQHF. The whole variable domain, remainder taken from reference TRBV5-4 and TRBJ1-5, is ETGVTQSPTHLIKTRGQQVTLRCSSQSGHNTVSWYQQALGQGPQFIFQYYREEENGRGNFPPRFSGLQFPNYSSELNVNALELDDSALYLCASSSDQGVNQPQHFGDGTRLSIL.

This chain connects TRBV7-6 to TRBJ2-5; 9 nucleotides line up with TRBD2. This CDR3 comprises 13 residues. Germline V CDR1 and CDR2: SGHVS, FNYEAQ. J was trimmed by 5 bases and V by 11 bases; bases with no gene match: 9. CDR3 coding DNA: TGTGCCGTGACCAGCGGGGGGTTCGAGACCCAGTACTTC. Protein sequence: CAVTSGGFETQYF.

With respect to this clone: A far larger clone is just one base off, so this is likely a read error. The same CDR3 can be traced to other DNA sequences in this sample. The V call is TRBV7-2, the J call TRBJ1-1; 10 bases are shared with TRBD1. The germline gives CDR1 SGHTA, CDR2 FQGNSA. This CDR3 comprises 14 residues. Unmatched junction bases numbered 2, after V lost 1 base and J lost 6 bases. CDR3 region: CASSLGTGGAEAFF. Written as DNA, the CDR3 is TGTGCCAGCAGCTTAGGGACAGGGGGTGCTGAAGCTTTCTTT. The full variable domain, its missing parts supplied by reference TRBV7-2 and TRBJ1-1, is GAGVSQSPSNKVTEKGKDVELRCDPISGHTALYWYRQSLGQGLEFLIYFQGNSAPDKSGLPSDRFSAERTGGSVSTLTIQRTQQEDSAVYLCASSLGTGGAEAFFGQGTRLTVV.

This sequence joins TRBV6-5 and TRBJ1-2; the match to TRBD1 covers 9 bases. This CDR3 contains 14 residues. Trimming cost V 7 bases and J 4 bases; bases outside gene matches: 7. Per germline, CDR1 MNHEY and CDR2 SVGAGI. The DNA for the CDR3 is TGTGCCAGCACCGATCGGGACAGGGTCTATGGCTACACCTTC. As protein: CASTDRDRVYGYTF.

The chain couples TRBV19 to TRBJ2-3; D may be TRBD2 (5 bases). Germline V CDR1 and CDR2: LNHDA, SQIVND (reference sequence). V lost 6 bases and J lost 5, with 18 bases in between. The CDR3 has 15 residues. The CDR3 is CASRARGLGIDTQYF. DNA of the CDR3: TGTGCCAGTAGGGCCCGGGGTCTCGGGATAGATACGCAGTATTTT.